These 8 T cell receptor beta chains share one sample of origin, sequenced in a study of PD-1 blockade in classical Hodgkin lymphoma. Time point indicated: cycle 4 day 1 (C4D1), after more than five weeks of nivolumab. Every single patient, without exception, relapsed after autologous stem cell transplantation, and brentuximab vedotin exposure varied. Researchers used magnetic negative selection to pull out pure CD4+ T cells from thawed PBMCs. Generated by immunoSEQ multiplex PCR, the TCRdb table keeps only in-frame clones and is missing some. The sample has tens of thousands of clones, roughly 76% seen once. Material: CD4+ T cells from blood, obtained before the fourth cycle of nivolumab. These receptors were collected from a human donor with classical Hodgkin lymphoma.

The chain is built from TRBV9 and TRBJ2-7; D ambiguous. V was shortened by 3 bases and J by 4 bases, with 20 bases between the two germline ends. CDR1 and CDR2 (germline): SGDLS, YYNGEE. The CDR3 sequence is 16 residues long. CDR3 sequence (DNA): TGTGCCAGCAGCGCCCCGACCCCACCACGAGTTTACGAGCAGTACTTC. It encodes CASSAPTPPRVYEQYF.

The chain recombines TRBV7-9 with TRBJ2-7; D possibly corresponds to TRBD1 (5 bases). This CDR3 is 15 amino acids long. Germline loops: CDR1 SEHNR, CDR2 FQNEAQ (reference sequence). V was pared by 2 bases and J by 0 bases, with 11 bases between. CDR3 protein: CASSLRQGNSYEQYF. The CDR3 DNA reads as TGTGCCAGCAGCTTACGGCAGGGCAACTCCTACGAGCAGTACTTC.

The gene calls are TRBV5-1 and TRBJ2-3; 9 bases align to TRBD2. The V gene end was trimmed by 3 bases and the J gene end by 6 bases; junction bases not matched to a gene: 8. The germline V gene has CDR1 SGHRS and CDR2 YFSETQ. CDR3 size: 15 residues. The CDR3 DNA follows: TGCGCCAGCAGCTCAGGACTAGCGTGGGGCGATACGCAGTATTTT. It is translated as CASSSGLAWGDTQYF.

The chain employs TRBV19 and TRBJ1-2, with TRBD1 as a possible D gene (6 bases). Germline values: CDR1 LNHDA, CDR2 SQIVND (reference sequence). Trimming took off 5 bases at V and 5 bases at J, with 15 bases between the two ends. The CDR3 length is 14 residues. The CDR3 spells CASSFGGWEYGYTF. The DNA of the CDR3 is TGTGCCAGTAGTTTTGGGGGCTGGGAGTATGGCTACACCTTC.

The chain is built from TRBV5-1 and TRBJ2-7; unclear D gene. The germline V and J ends were trimmed by 5 bases and 4 bases, with 10 bases remaining between them. The CDR3 has 12 amino acids. Germline V lookup: CDR1 SGHRS, CDR2 YFSETQ. CDR3: CASSTVDYEQYF. The CDR3 nucleotides read TGCGCCAGCAGTACAGTGGATTACGAGCAGTACTTC.

The chain combines TRBV7-9 with TRBJ2-7; 9 nucleotides align to TRBD1. There are 15 residues in the CDR3. Unmatched junction bases numbered 7, after V lost 5 bases and J lost 2 bases. Germline lookup yields CDR1 SEHNR and CDR2 FQNEAQ (reference sequence). The DNA of the CDR3 is TGTGCCAGCAGCCACCCGGGACAGGGCGCCTACGAGCAGTACTTC. Protein: CASSHPGQGAYEQYF.

The V call is TRBV2, the J call TRBJ2-7, with D possibly called TRBD1 or TRBD2 (6 bases each). CDR3 length: 15 amino acids. Germline CDR1 reads SNHLY; CDR2 reads FYNNEI. The CDR3 sequence: CASQRGGTLTYEQYF. The CDR3 DNA is TGTGCGTCCCAAAGAGGGGGGACCCTAACCTACGAGCAGTACTTC.

The chain combines TRBV21-1 with TRBJ2-7; the tabulated D call, TRBD1, remains unverified against the DNA. TRBV21-1 is classified as a pseudogene. This CDR3 spans 15 amino acids. Here the CDR3 reads CASSKEQGPLTEQYF. CDR3 bases: TGTGCCAGCAGCAAAGAGCAGGGCCCTCTAACCGAGCAGTACTTC.